These T cell receptor beta chains were read from a single sample in a study of cytomegalovirus exposure and HLA in healthy donors. Sequenced by immunoSEQ multiplex PCR; TCRdb stores in-frame clones only, minus some. Of about 210,000 clones listed, over 75% were seen once; the top ten hold more than 8.5%. Sequenced material: PBMCs. The source is a woman aged 45-59 years in good health and CMV-seropositive. Each CDR3 is given with its conserved first and last residue. The D gene is left open where the match is weak. Clone size is shown for a subset of rows, as once, few, many or a class of expanded clone.

j_call,clone_size,d_call,v_call,cdr3_nt,cdr3_aa
TRBJ1-6,-,-,TRBV28,TGTGCCAGCAGGGAATGGGGCAGATATAATTCACCCCTCCACTTT,CASREWGRYNSPLHF
TRBJ1-4,-,-,TRBV7-2,TGTGCCAGCAGCCAGATGACGCCCAGGGGAAGTGAAAAACTGTTTTTT,CASSQMTPRGSEKLFF
TRBJ1-1,once,-,TRBV5-4,TGTGCCAGGGACAGTATGAACACTGAAGCTTTCTTT,CARDSMNTEAFF
TRBJ2-1,-,-,TRBV27,TGTGCCAGCAGTTTAGGGGGCGGTGAGCAGTTCTTC,CASSLGGGEQFF
TRBJ2-3,-,-,TRBV30,TGTGCCTGGAGTGTAGTTGGAGCGGGCACAGATACGCAGTATTTT,CAWSVVGAGTDTQYF
TRBJ1-1,-,-,TRBV6-5,TGTGCCAGCAGTTACTCAGGGGTGAACACTGAAGCTTTCTTT,CASSYSGVNTEAFF
TRBJ1-1,-,-,TRBV5-1,TGCGCCAGCAGCCCGAGGGCGGGGGCGACCTACACTGAAGCTTTCTTT,CASSPRAGATYTEAFF
TRBJ1-1,-,-,TRBV7-2,TGTGCCAGCAGGTTAGTGGCAGGGGACACTGAAGCTTTCTTT,CASRLVAGDTEAFF
TRBJ2-1,-,-,TRBV11-1,TGTGCCAGCAGCTTTCCATTCAATGAGCAGTTCTTC,CASSFPFNEQFF
TRBJ2-3,once,TRBD2,TRBV2,TGTGCCAGCAGACCGGGGACTAGCGGGGTAAGAGATACGCAGTATTTT,CASRPGTSGVRDTQYF
TRBJ1-2,-,-,TRBV2,TGTGCCAGCAGTGACCCCTTGCAGGGCTACACCTTC,CASSDPLQGYTF
TRBJ1-4,-,-,TRBV20-1,TGCAGTGCTAGAGATCTAGAAAAACTGTTTTTT,CSARDLEKLFF
TRBJ1-6,-,-,TRBV30,TGTGCCTGGAGCCTCGGCGGGGATTCACCCCTCCACTTT,CAWSLGGDSPLHF
TRBJ1-1,-,TRBD1,TRBV28,TGTGCCAGCAGTTTAAGGATCTATAGGACAGGGGGCTTGAGCACTGAAGCTTTCTTT,CASSLRIYRTGGLSTEAFF
TRBJ2-7,-,-,TRBV5-5,TGTGCCAGCAGCTTGGGGCGAACAGGTTCCACCTACGAGCAGTACTTC,CASSLGRTGSTYEQYF
TRBJ1-4,-,-,TRBV30,TGTGCCTGGAGTGTTCTTGCAACTAATGAAAAACTGTTTTTT,CAWSVLATNEKLFF
TRBJ1-1,-,TRBD1,TRBV7-3,TGTGCCAGCAGCTTAACTCCGACAGGGGGTTTAACTGAAGCTTTCTTT,CASSLTPTGGLTEAFF
TRBJ2-6,once,-,TRBV11-2,TGTGCCAGCAGCTTAGATTCTCGGTCTGGGGCCAACGTCCTGACTTTC,CASSLDSRSGANVLTF
TRBJ1-1,few,TRBD1,TRBV7-9,TGTGCCAGCAGTTGGACAGGGATTATGAACACTGAAGCTTTCTTT,CASSWTGIMNTEAFF
TRBJ2-3,-,TRBD2,TRBV5-6,TGTGCCAGCAGCGCGGGACTAGCGGGGGCGCAGCAGTATTTT,CASSAGLAGAQQYF
TRBJ2-3,-,TRBD2,TRBV7-3,TGTGCCAGCAGCCGGACTAGCGGGGGGGCAGATACGCAGTATTTT,CASSRTSGGADTQYF
TRBJ2-7,-,TRBD2,TRBV5-1,TGCGCCAGCAGCTTGGGACCGCCCGGGGGGGGAGGTTCGTACGAGCAGTACTTC,CASSLGPPGGGGSYEQYF
TRBJ1-2,-,-,TRBV4-1,TGCGCCAGCAGCCTCCTGGGACACGATTATGGCTACACCTTC,CASSLLGHDYGYTF
TRBJ2-3,-,TRBD2,TRBV2,TGTGCCAGCAGTGAACCCCTAGCGGGGGGGCGAACTAGCACAGATACGCAGTATTTT,CASSEPLAGGRTSTDTQYF
TRBJ1-2,-,TRBD1,TRBV10-1,TGCGCCAGCAGCCGGGACAGAAACTATGGCTACACCTTC,CASSRDRNYGYTF
TRBJ2-1,-,TRBD2,TRBV19,TGTGCCAGTAGTATTGGACTAGCATGGTACAATGAGCAGTTCTTC,CASSIGLAWYNEQFF
TRBJ1-6,once,-,TRBV18,TGTGCCAGCTCACAACGACAGAATAATTCACCCCTCCACTTT,CASSQRQNNSPLHF
TRBJ1-5,-,-,TRBV19,TGTGCCAGTAGTATCATCGAGGAAGCCCAGCATTTT,CASSIIEEAQHF
TRBJ1-2,once,-,TRBV10-1,TGCGCCAGCAGTGTGAGACAGGAGAAATTTAACTATGGCTACACCTTC,CASSVRQEKFNYGYTF
TRBJ2-3,-,TRBD2,TRBV4-3,TGCGCCAGCAGCCAAGCCACCCCCGGGACTAGCGAGCCCACAGATACGCAGTATTTT,CASSQATPGTSEPTDTQYF
TRBJ1-5,-,TRBD1,TRBV4-1,TGCGCCAGCAGCCAAGTGGGTTGGGACAGGACCAATCAGCCCCAGCATTTT,CASSQVGWDRTNQPQHF
TRBJ1-5,-,-,TRBV15,TGTGCCACCGGCAGAACAGATAATCAGCCCCAGCATTTT,CATGRTDNQPQHF
TRBJ2-7,-,TRBD1,TRBV5-1,TGCGCCAGCAGCCCTGACAGGGGGTACGAGCAGTACTTC,CASSPDRGYEQYF
TRBJ2-2,-,TRBD2,TRBV19,TGTGCCACCCTCCTTTGGGGGGGGAACACCGGGGAGCTGTTTTTT,CATLLWGGNTGELFF
TRBJ2-5,-,TRBD2,TRBV5-4,TGTGCCAGCAGCAGCGGTAGCGGGGGGGATGCGTTGGAGACCCAGTACTTC,CASSSGSGGDALETQYF
TRBJ1-1,-,-,TRBV6-6,TGTGCCAGCACCAAGGAGGGTGGGGCCACTGAAGCTTTCTTT,CASTKEGGATEAFF
TRBJ1-1,-,-,TRBV7-9,TGTGCCAGCAGCTTAGTCGGCGGAGAGAACACTGAAGCTTTCTTT,CASSLVGGENTEAFF
TRBJ2-5,-,-,TRBV18,TGTGCCAGCTCACGAAACCGGGAAGAGACCCAGTACTTC,CASSRNREETQYF
TRBJ2-5,-,-,TRBV18,TGTGCCAGCTCATTGGCCGCCGAAGAGACCCAGTACTTC,CASSLAAEETQYF
TRBJ2-7,-,-,TRBV7-2,TGTGCCAGCAGCTTAGGACCCCCGACACCCTACGAGCAGTACTTC,CASSLGPPTPYEQYF
TRBJ2-1,-,-,TRBV5-1,TGCGCCAGCAGCTTGGGGCGGGCCCACAATGAGCAGTTCTTC,CASSLGRAHNEQFF
TRBJ2-5,-,-,TRBV29-1,TGCAGCGTTCTCGGGGTCCAAGAGACCCAGTACTTC,CSVLGVQETQYF
TRBJ1-2,-,-,TRBV18,TGTGCCAGCTCACCAGGAGGGGCAAACGGCTACACCTTC,CASSPGGANGYTF